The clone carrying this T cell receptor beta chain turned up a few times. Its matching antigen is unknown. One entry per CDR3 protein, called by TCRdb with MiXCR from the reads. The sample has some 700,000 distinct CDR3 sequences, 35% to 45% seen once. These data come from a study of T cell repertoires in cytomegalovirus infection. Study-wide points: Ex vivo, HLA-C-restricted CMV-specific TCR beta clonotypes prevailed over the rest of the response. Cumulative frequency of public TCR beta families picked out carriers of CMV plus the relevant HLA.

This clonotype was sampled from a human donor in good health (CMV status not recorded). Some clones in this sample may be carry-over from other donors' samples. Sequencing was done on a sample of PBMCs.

CDR3 nucleotide sequence: TGTGCCACCAGTCAACCGATAAATAGGGACGGCCTGAGAACCGGGGAGCTGTTTTTT. This sequence encodes CATSQPINRDGLRTGELFF. J is TRBJ2-2 and V is TRBV24-1; TRBD1 or TRBD2 may be the D gene (5 bases each). The ends were cut back, 6 bases at V and 5 bases at J, with 27 bases in the middle. Germline values: CDR1 KGHDR, CDR2 SFDVKD. The length of the CDR3 is 19 residues.